This passage covers 27 T cell receptor beta chains from one sample sequenced in a study of OX40 agonist ivuxolimab in advanced cancers. Sequenced by immunoSEQ multiplex PCR; TCRdb stores in-frame clones only, minus some. The sample includes 90,000 to 150,000 clones, more than 80% of them seen just once. The starting material was CD4+ or CD8+ T cells sorted from blood, obtained in a trial of the OX40 agonist ivuxolimab. These receptors originate from an adult with an advanced solid tumor such as melanoma, head and neck, liver or kidney cancer.

The chain is built from TRBV18 and TRBJ2-7; possibly TRBD1 or TRBD2 for D (6 bases each). V was clipped by 2 bases and J by 7 bases, with 15 bases between them. The CDR3 runs 14 residues. Germline V gene lookup returns CDR1 KGHSH and CDR2 LQKENI. CDR3: CASSPGTTAGEQYF. The CDR3 DNA reads as TGTGCCAGCTCACCAGGGACAACCGCGGGGGAGCAGTACTTC.

This clone was counted a few times. CDR3 sequence (DNA): TGTGCCAGTCGCTACCGGGGGGGCCGCAATGAGCAGTTCTTC. This codes for CASRYRGGRNEQFF. The V call is TRBV28, the J call TRBJ2-1; TRBD2 matches 8 bases. Germline trimming cut 9 bases from V and 6 bases from J; bases unmatched to any gene: 10. The CDR3 has 14 residues. In germline, CDR1 is MDHEN, CDR2 SYDVKM.

CDR3 sequence: CASSGGAAADTQYF. The CDR3 nucleotides are TGTGCCAGCAGTGGAGGGGCAGCGGCAGATACGCAGTATTTT. The rearrangement links TRBV6-4 to TRBJ2-3; D may correspond to TRBD1 or TRBD2 (5 bases each). V was clipped by 4 bases and J by 4 bases, with 12 bases between them. Germline CDR1 MRHNA, CDR2 SNTAGT. The CDR3 is 14 amino acids.

This clone was counted once. V gene TRBV19 combines with J gene TRBJ2-7, with D hard to call. Between the trimmed V and J ends, which lost 6 bases and 9 bases, there was a span of 15 bases. Looked up from germline, CDR1 is LNHDA and CDR2 is SQIVND (reference sequence). The CDR3 is made up of 12 amino acids. The CDR3 loop reads CASRGSDGSQYF. As DNA, the CDR3 is TGTGCCAGTAGGGGTTCGGACGGATCGCAGTACTTC.

V is TRBV6-5 and J is TRBJ2-7; 8 bases match TRBD2. CDR1 MNHEY and CDR2 SVGAGI come from the germline V gene. With V trimmed by 8 bases and J by 4 bases, 7 bases remained unmatched. The CDR3 has 13 residues. The CDR3 loop is CASARGEVYEQYF. CDR3 nucleotide sequence: TGTGCCAGCGCGCGGGGGGAGGTATACGAGCAGTACTTC.

The chain recombines TRBV4-1 with TRBJ1-1, with a tentative D call TRBD1 (5 bases). The CDR3 extends over 14 amino acids. Between the trimmed V and J ends, which lost 0 bases and 4 bases, there was a span of 9 bases. The germline V gene has CDR1 MGHRA and CDR2 YSYEKL. The CDR3 region is CASSQDPGPTEAFF. For the CDR3, the DNA is TGCGCCAGCAGCCAAGATCCGGGGCCCACTGAAGCTTTCTTT.

This clone was recorded once. The chain is built from TRBV30 and TRBJ2-5; D not certain. This CDR3 has 13 amino acids. Deletions cut 3 bases from V and 7 bases from J, with 15 bases between. Germline V gene lookup returns CDR1 GTSNPN and CDR2 SVGIG (reference sequence). The CDR3 loop is CAWSRKGFSTQYF. CDR3 bases: TGTGCCTGGAGCCGTAAGGGTTTCTCGACCCAGTACTTC.

This clone was seen just once. The sample has other DNA sequences that encode this CDR3 too. This chain links TRBV5-1 with TRBJ2-7; D might be TRBD1 (6 bases). The CDR3 has 17 amino acids. Germline-derived CDR1 and CDR2 are SGHRS and YFSETQ. Trimming removed 4 bases from V and 4 bases from J, with 24 bases in between. The DNA of the CDR3 is TGCGCCAGCAGCCCTAACCTTCCGGGACAAGGTATTTACGAGCAGTACTTC. Amino acid sequence: CASSPNLPGQGIYEQYF.

Comment on this clone: Here the CDR3 omits its conserved ending phenylalanine or tryptophan, so a read error is the likely source. The chain is built from TRBV19 and TRBJ1-1, with a possible D match to TRBD1 (6 bases). Trimming cost V 1 base and J 5 bases, with 14 bases left between them. Germline CDR1 reads LNHDA; CDR2 reads SQIVND (reference sequence). This CDR3 is built from 15 residues. The CDR3 region is CASSIVEQGWTEAFL. CDR3 bases: TGTGCCAGTAGTATAGTGGAACAGGGTTGGACTGAAGCTTTCCTT.

The chain carries TRBV27 and TRBJ1-2; D not resolved. There are 12 residues in the CDR3. The germline V gene encodes CDR1 MNHEY and CDR2 SMNVEV (reference sequence). V was clipped by 1 base and J by 4 bases, with 4 bases between them. The CDR3 DNA reads TGTGCCAGCAGTTTATTGGGCTATGGCTACACCTTC. This sequence encodes CASSLLGYGYTF.

The chain uses TRBV4-2 and TRBJ1-1; D is unresolved. The length of the CDR3 is 14 residues. Looked up from germline, CDR1 is LGHNA and CDR2 is YNFKEQ. V shed 0 bases and J shed 7 bases, with 12 bases lying between them. CDR3 loop: CASSQDPGEGEAFF. The CDR3 region has the DNA TGTGCCAGCAGCCAAGATCCTGGGGAGGGTGAAGCTTTCTTT.

This clone came up once. CDR3 sequence (DNA): TGCGCCAGCAGCCAAGATGGGATTGCGGGGGGGCGCACAGATACGCAGTATTTT. Translated: CASSQDGIAGGRTDTQYF. The rearrangement joins TRBV4-1 to TRBJ2-3, with 9 bases that match TRBD2. The J segment lost 1 base and the V segment lost 0 bases, leaving 8 bases of the junction unmatched. This CDR3 contains 18 residues. Germline V gives CDR1 MGHRA, CDR2 YSYEKL.

This chain's CDR3 is CASSLLTNTEAFF. The CDR3, as DNA: TGTGCCAGCAGCTTACTGACGAACACTGAAGCTTTCTTT. The V call is TRBV7-6, the J call TRBJ1-1; the D is unclear. The germline gives CDR1 SGHVS, CDR2 FNYEAQ. The CDR3 loop spans 13 amino acids. The V gene lost 2 bases and the J gene lost 1 base, with 5 bases spanning the gap.

V usage is TRBV11-2 and J usage is TRBJ2-7; D possibly corresponds to TRBD2 (7 bases). V lost 5 bases and J 1 base, leaving 12 bases between the germline ends. Per the germline V gene, CDR1 is SGHAT and CDR2 is FQNNGV. The CDR3 runs to 14 residues. CDR3 DNA: TGTGCCAGCAGCACTAGGGGGGGTTCCTACGAGCAGTACTTC. Translating gives CASSTRGGSYEQYF.

The V gene is TRBV7-8, the J gene TRBJ1-2, with D perhaps matching TRBD1 (6 bases). Germline CDR1 reads SGHVS; CDR2 reads FQNEAQ. Trimming took 5 bases from V and 8 from J, leaving 21 bases between them. The CDR3 consists of 15 residues. The CDR3 here is CASSPLGRGAGGYTF. The CDR3 nucleotides read TGTGCCAGCAGCCCCCTTGGCAGGGGCGCGGGAGGCTACACCTTC.

The chain has TRBV11-3 and TRBJ1-6; TRBD1 matches 8 bases. The length of the CDR3 is 15 residues. The germline CDR1 and CDR2 sequences are SGHNT and YENEEA. The junction had 3 bases not matched to a gene; V was cut back by 1 base and J by 7 bases. The CDR3 sequence: CASSLGQGSNSPLHF. The CDR3 region has the DNA TGTGCCAGCAGCTTAGGACAGGGGAGCAATTCACCCCTCCACTTT.

Only one count was recorded for this clone. This rearrangement joins TRBV5-1 to TRBJ2-3; TRBD2 aligns across 7 bases. CDR1 and CDR2 (germline): SGHRS, YFSETQ. V gave up 0 bases and J gave up 1 base; unmatched junction bases: 5. The CDR3 is made up of 16 amino acids. CDR3 protein: CASSLGGGYGTDTQYF. The DNA for the CDR3 is TGCGCCAGCAGCTTGGGCGGGGGATACGGCACAGATACGCAGTATTTT.

The chain is built from TRBV20-1 and TRBJ2-7; D unclear. V dropped 4 bases and J dropped 3 bases, with 4 bases sitting between them. CDR1 and CDR2 from the germline V gene are DFQATT and SNEGSKA (reference sequence). The CDR3 contains 10 residues. CDR3 nucleotide sequence: TGCAGTGCTATTAACTACGAGCAGTACTTC. Protein sequence: CSAINYEQYF.

This chain connects TRBV5-6 to TRBJ2-7; maybe TRBD1 (6 bases). Germline V gene lookup returns CDR1 SGHDT and CDR2 YYEEEE. CDR3 length: 14 residues. Trimming stripped 2 bases from V and 7 bases from J, with 16 bases between. CDR3 in amino acids: CASSFGGRGREQYF. CDR3 nucleotides: TGTGCCAGCAGCTTCGGAGGCAGGGGCCGGGAGCAGTACTTC.

This clone was found once. The V gene is TRBV27, the J gene TRBJ2-3, with D perhaps matching TRBD2 (6 bases). V gave up 7 bases and J gave up 1 base, with 15 bases separating them. Germline CDR1 MNHEY, CDR2 SMNVEV (reference sequence). The CDR3 is made up of 15 amino acids. The CDR3 nucleotides are TGTGCCAGCACGGAGGGGCCGGGTGGCACAGATACGCAGTATTTT. Translated: CASTEGPGGTDTQYF.

The chain combines TRBV4-1 with TRBJ1-5; D is perhaps TRBD1 (5 bases). This CDR3 is built from 15 residues. Trimming cost V 0 bases and J 10 bases, with 16 bases left between them. Germline-derived CDR1 and CDR2 are MGHRA and YSYEKL. CDR3: CASSQEYTGVRPQHF. In DNA, the CDR3 is TGCGCCAGCAGCCAAGAGTACACGGGGGTTCGACCCCAGCATTTT.

V is TRBV2 and J is TRBJ2-6; D not certain. Germline V CDR1 and CDR2: SNHLY, FYNNEI. The CDR3 is 13 residues long. Trimming shortened V by 8 bases and J by 2 bases, and 7 bases separated the two germline ends. The CDR3 region has the DNA TGTGCCAGCGAATTTGCTGGGGCCAACGTCCTGACTTTC. It codes for CASEFAGANVLTF.

This chain connects TRBV9 to TRBJ2-7; either TRBD1 or TRBD2 may fit D (5 bases each). The CDR3 is 16 amino acids. Germline V gene lookup returns CDR1 SGDLS and CDR2 YYNGEE. Trimming cost V 0 bases and J 0 bases, with 13 bases left between them. The CDR3 DNA reads TGTGCCAGCAGCGTAGACCGGGACGCTGGCTCCTACGAGCAGTACTTC. Amino acids: CASSVDRDAGSYEQYF.

This chain uses TRBV5-1 with TRBJ2-7; no clear D gene. V was shortened by 2 bases and J by 0 bases, with 21 bases between the two germline ends. CDR3 length: 18 residues. Germline CDR1 SGHRS, CDR2 YFSETQ. This CDR3 is CASSFHAAGGPSSYEQYF. For the CDR3, the DNA is TGCGCCAGCAGCTTCCATGCCGCCGGCGGACCGAGCTCCTACGAGCAGTACTTC. The variable domain in full, with the rest retrieved from reference TRBV5-1 and TRBJ2-7, is KAGVTQTPRYLIKTRGQQVTLSCSPISGHRSVSWYQQTPGQGLQFLFEYFSETQRNKGNFPGRFSGRQFSNSRSEMNVSTLELGDSALYLCASSFHAAGGPSSYEQYFGPGTRLTVT.

J is TRBJ2-5 and V is TRBV7-2; unclear D gene. V dropped 2 bases and J dropped 5 bases, with 12 bases sitting between them. From germline, CDR1 is SGHTA and CDR2 FQGNSA. The length of the CDR3 is 14 residues. The CDR3 loop is CASSLTRESETQYF. For the CDR3, the DNA is TGTGCCAGCAGCTTAACCCGAGAGAGTGAGACCCAGTACTTC. The entire variable domain, with the rest obtained from reference TRBV7-2 and TRBJ2-5, is as follows: GAGVSQSPSNKVTEKGKDVELRCDPISGHTALYWYRQSLGQGLEFLIYFQGNSAPDKSGLPSDRFSAERTGGSVSTLTIQRTQQEDSAVYLCASSLTRESETQYFGPGTRLLVL.

The chain links TRBV5-6 to TRBJ1-1; a possible D gene is TRBD1 (5 bases). The CDR3 length is 12 residues. V gave up 6 bases and J gave up 3 bases, with 9 bases separating them. The germline CDR1 and CDR2 sequences are SGHDT and YYEEEE. Here the CDR3 DNA reads TGTGCCAGCACTTGGGGGGACACTGAAGCTTTCTTT. Its translation: CASTWGDTEAFF.

V gene TRBV5-6 combines with J gene TRBJ1-2; possibly TRBD1 for D (5 bases). V lost 2 bases, J lost 8 bases, and 19 bases lay in between. This CDR3 has 15 residues. Germline V gene lookup returns CDR1 SGHDT and CDR2 YYEEEE. The DNA for the CDR3 is TGTGCCAGCAGCTTCTGGGGACTAGATATGGGCGGCTACACCTTC. This sequence encodes CASSFWGLDMGGYTF.